Listed below are T cell receptor beta chains from one sample, sequenced in a study of blood T cell repertoires in COVID-19. Data came from immunoSEQ multiplex PCR; TCRdb stores just in-frame clones and leaves some out. Of around 200,000 clones listed, 70% to 90% were seen once; the top ten hold approximately 4.8%. Sequenced: PBMCs or T cells enriched from blood (not recorded which). The receptors stem from a woman aged 25-40 years who had been exposed to COVID-19. Each CDR3 is given with its conserved first and last residue. A D gene is named only where the DNA matches it firmly. Size tells how often a clone was seen (once, few, many) or the class of an expanded clone, and some rows leave it out.

len: 13; v_gene: TRBV7-2; j_gene: TRBJ2-5; d_gene: .; abundance: .; CDR3aa: CASSLVEGETQYF; CDR3nt: TGTGCCAGCAGCTTAGTGGAGGGAGAGACCCAGTACTTC
len: 16; v_gene: TRBV4-2; j_gene: TRBJ2-5; d_gene: TRBD2; abundance: .; CDR3aa: CASSQEGLAGGETQYF; CDR3nt: TGTGCCAGCAGCCAAGAGGGACTAGCGGGGGGGGAGACCCAGTACTTC
len: 11; v_gene: TRBV20-1; j_gene: TRBJ2-4; d_gene: TRBD1; abundance: .; CDR3aa: CSARQGDIQYF; CDR3nt: TGCAGTGCTCGACAGGGAGACATTCAGTACTTC
len: 15; v_gene: TRBV7-2; j_gene: TRBJ1-2; d_gene: .; abundance: .; CDR3aa: CASSLSGTTNYGYTF; CDR3nt: TGTGCCAGCAGCTTAAGTGGGACAACTAACTATGGCTACACCTTC
len: 16; v_gene: TRBV4-1; j_gene: TRBJ2-7; d_gene: .; abundance: .; CDR3aa: CASSQDGTALSYEQYF; CDR3nt: TGCGCCAGCAGCCAAGATGGTACAGCCCTCTCCTACGAGCAGTACTTC
len: 18; v_gene: TRBV19; j_gene: TRBJ2-3; d_gene: .; abundance: .; CDR3aa: CASQKDGSGTTSTDTQYF; CDR3nt: TGTGCCAGTCAGAAAGACGGTAGCGGAACGACTAGCACAGATACGCAGTATTTT
len: 15; v_gene: TRBV5-6; j_gene: TRBJ2-5; d_gene: .; abundance: .; CDR3aa: CASSFFLGGEETQYF; CDR3nt: TGTGCCAGCAGCTTTTTTCTCGGGGGAGAAGAGACCCAGTACTTC
len: 16; v_gene: TRBV7-9; j_gene: TRBJ2-3; d_gene: .; abundance: once; CDR3aa: CASSLALDSFTDTQYF; CDR3nt: TGTGCCAGCAGCTTAGCGCTGGACTCCTTCACAGATACGCAGTATTTT
len: 13; v_gene: TRBV19; j_gene: TRBJ1-5; d_gene: .; abundance: .; CDR3aa: CASSTRWEQPQHF; CDR3nt: TGTGCCAGTAGTACTCGATGGGAGCAGCCCCAGCATTTT
len: 18; v_gene: TRBV7-6; j_gene: TRBJ2-3; d_gene: TRBD2; abundance: .; CDR3aa: CASSLEPSGGAEVDTQYF; CDR3nt: TGTGCCAGCAGCTTAGAGCCTAGCGGGGGGGCAGAGGTAGATACGCAGTATTTT
len: 21; v_gene: TRBV10-3; j_gene: TRBJ2-3; d_gene: TRBD2; abundance: once; CDR3aa: CAIRSHLGLAGAQENTDTQYF; CDR3nt: TGTGCCATCCGATCTCACCTGGGACTAGCGGGGGCCCAGGAAAACACAGATACGCAGTATTTT
len: 15; v_gene: TRBV2; j_gene: TRBJ2-1; d_gene: TRBD2; abundance: .; CDR3aa: CASSVTSGGVGEQFF; CDR3nt: TGTGCCAGCAGTGTGACTAGCGGGGGGGTAGGTGAGCAGTTCTTC
len: 14; v_gene: TRBV28; j_gene: TRBJ1-5; d_gene: .; abundance: .; CDR3aa: CASRRQFGNQPQHF; CDR3nt: TGTGCCAGCAGGCGACAGTTTGGCAATCAGCCCCAGCATTTT
len: 16; v_gene: TRBV18; j_gene: TRBJ2-6; d_gene: TRBD1; abundance: .; CDR3aa: CASSPTTGAGANVLTF; CDR3nt: TGTGCCAGCTCGCCCACAACAGGGGCTGGGGCCAACGTCCTGACTTTC
len: 16; v_gene: TRBV15; j_gene: TRBJ1-1; d_gene: .; abundance: .; CDR3aa: CATSRDLVGGRSPAFF; CDR3nt: TGTGCCACCAGCAGAGATCTCGTGGGGGGGAGGTCTCCAGCTTTCTTT
len: 14; v_gene: TRBV24-1; j_gene: TRBJ1-2; d_gene: TRBD1; abundance: .; CDR3aa: CATSDTDRGYGYTF; CDR3nt: TGTGCCACCAGTGATACAGACAGGGGTTATGGCTACACCTTC
len: 14; v_gene: TRBV2; j_gene: TRBJ2-7; d_gene: .; abundance: .; CDR3aa: CASSERRVRDEQYF; CDR3nt: TGTGCCAGCTCCGAGCGCAGGGTTAGAGACGAGCAGTACTTC
len: 14; v_gene: TRBV5-1; j_gene: TRBJ1-1; d_gene: TRBD1; abundance: .; CDR3aa: CASSLLQGGTEAFF; CDR3nt: TGCGCCAGCAGCTTGTTACAGGGGGGGACTGAAGCTTTCTTT
len: 16; v_gene: TRBV19; j_gene: TRBJ2-5; d_gene: TRBD1; abundance: .; CDR3aa: CASSKGAGLLQETQYF; CDR3nt: TGTGCCAGTAGTAAGGGGGCAGGGTTGCTGCAAGAGACCCAGTACTTC
len: 15; v_gene: TRBV5-1; j_gene: TRBJ2-5; d_gene: .; abundance: .; CDR3aa: CASRSNWGDQETQYF; CDR3nt: TGCGCCAGCAGATCAAATTGGGGGGACCAAGAGACCCAGTACTTC
len: 15; v_gene: TRBV5-1; j_gene: TRBJ2-3; d_gene: .; abundance: .; CDR3aa: CASSLVAVSTDTQYF; CDR3nt: TGCGCCAGCAGCTTGGTTGCGGTTAGCACAGATACGCAGTATTTT
len: 15; v_gene: TRBV7-2; j_gene: TRBJ1-1; d_gene: .; abundance: .; CDR3aa: CASSLFTYSNTEAFF; CDR3nt: TGTGCCAGCAGCTTATTCACTTACTCGAACACTGAAGCTTTCTTT
len: 13; v_gene: TRBV6-5; j_gene: TRBJ2-5; d_gene: TRBD2; abundance: .; CDR3aa: CASILTSEETQYF; CDR3nt: TGTGCCAGCATACTCACTAGCGAAGAGACCCAGTACTTC
len: 14; v_gene: TRBV2; j_gene: TRBJ1-2; d_gene: .; abundance: once; CDR3aa: CASLPRESFYGYTF; CDR3nt: TGTGCCAGCCTTCCCAGGGAATCCTTCTATGGCTACACCTTC
len: 18; v_gene: TRBV21-1; j_gene: TRBJ2-7; d_gene: .; abundance: .; CDR3aa: CASSKAPLDGQGAYEQYF; CDR3nt: TGTGCCAGCAGCAAAGCTCCCCTAGATGGACAGGGGGCCTACGAGCAGTACTTC
len: 15; v_gene: TRBV19; j_gene: TRBJ1-5; d_gene: .; abundance: .; CDR3aa: CASSTLNYRDQPQHF; CDR3nt: TGTGCCAGTAGCACCTTAAACTACAGGGATCAGCCCCAGCATTTT
len: 16; v_gene: TRBV19; j_gene: TRBJ2-1; d_gene: TRBD2; abundance: .; CDR3aa: CASSILAGVGYNEQFF; CDR3nt: TGTGCCAGTAGTATTCTAGCGGGGGTGGGGTACAATGAGCAGTTCTTC
len: 17; v_gene: TRBV9; j_gene: TRBJ1-1; d_gene: .; abundance: .; CDR3aa: CASSVDGRGVMNTEAFF; CDR3nt: TGTGCCAGCAGCGTAGACGGCCGGGGGGTTATGAACACTGAAGCTTTCTTT
len: 15; v_gene: TRBV24-1; j_gene: TRBJ2-5; d_gene: .; abundance: .; CDR3aa: CATSMAGQLQETQYF; CDR3nt: TGTGCCACCAGTATGGCGGGCCAGCTACAAGAGACCCAGTACTTC
len: 12; v_gene: TRBV25-1; j_gene: TRBJ2-7; d_gene: TRBD1; abundance: once; CDR3aa: CASGDRDYEQYF; CDR3nt: TGTGCCAGCGGGGACAGAGACTACGAGCAGTACTTC
len: 15; v_gene: TRBV18; j_gene: TRBJ1-4; d_gene: .; abundance: once; CDR3aa: CASSPSSLEVEKLFF; CDR3nt: TGTGCCAGCTCACCATCTTCACTGGAGGTTGAAAAACTGTTTTTT
len: 15; v_gene: TRBV3-1/TRBV3-2; j_gene: TRBJ2-2; d_gene: .; abundance: .; CDR3aa: CASSQEWRMTGELFF; CDR3nt: TGTGCCAGCAGCCAAGAGTGGAGAATGACCGGGGAGCTGTTTTTT
len: 16; v_gene: TRBV28; j_gene: TRBJ1-4; d_gene: TRBD1; abundance: .; CDR3aa: CASSRDRGATNEKLFF; CDR3nt: TGTGCCAGCAGCCGGGACAGGGGAGCAACTAATGAAAAACTGTTTTTT